The 29 T cell receptor beta chains given below trace back to one sample, sequenced in a study of blood T cells in healthy people across ages. A sample-barcoded 5' primer and a J-beta primer mix were used in a second PCR of roughly 7 to 11 cycles. A single record per CDR3 protein comes from TCRdb applying MiXCR to the 5' RACE reads. The sample records 700,000 or so distinct CDR3 sequences, about 24% being singletons. The sample taken for sequencing was blood. Receptors were obtained from a man between 65 and 79 years old in good health.

The chain combines TRBV20-1 with TRBJ2-7; 7 nucleotides match TRBD1. The CDR3 has 12 residues. Germline V CDR1 and CDR2: DFQATT, SNEGSKA (reference sequence). The V and J ends lost 4 bases and 5 bases, in that order; junction bases with no gene match: 5. CDR3 amino acids: CSATDRADEQYF. The CDR3, as DNA: TGCAGTGCTACTGACAGGGCAGACGAGCAGTACTTC.

The table lists this clonotype with many counts. The junction departs from the called germline gene at one end, perhaps through a read error. The J gene is TRBJ1-1, the V gene TRBV6-4, with D possibly TRBD1 on 6 matching bases. The CDR3 is made up of 12 amino acids. CDR1 MRHNA and CDR2 SNTAGT come from the germline V gene. CDR3 region: CATTLLTGKAFF. DNA of the CDR3: TGTGCCACCACCCTCCTTACAGGGAAAGCCTTCTTT.

The V call is TRBV29-1, the J call TRBJ2-1, with D uncertain. The CDR3 is 15 residues long. CDR1 SQVTM and CDR2 ANQGSEA come from the germline V gene. The V and J ends lost 6 bases and 5 bases respectively, with 20 bases between them. The CDR3 region is CSVREQLNSHNEQFF. CDR3 nucleotides: TGCAGCGTCCGCGAACAGTTAAATTCCCACAATGAGCAGTTCTTC.

This chain links TRBV18 with TRBJ1-1, with 11 nucleotides matching TRBD1. The CDR3 has 16 amino acids. V dropped 6 bases and J dropped 2; count of bases not matched to a gene: 8. CDR1 is KGHSH and CDR2 is LQKENI in the germline V gene. The CDR3 reads CASSRSGTGGNTEAFF. DNA for the CDR3: TGTGCCAGCTCCCGATCCGGGACAGGGGGTAACACTGAAGCTTTCTTT.

This clonotype was seen a handful of times. The chain links TRBV7-9 to TRBJ1-1, with D uncertain. The CDR3 spans 11 residues. Per the germline V gene, CDR1 is SEHNR and CDR2 is FQNEAQ (reference sequence). Trimming cost V 5 bases and J 6 bases, with 7 bases left between them. CDR3 DNA sequence: TGTGCCAGCAGCCCCACTTCTGAAGCTTTCTTT. Protein: CASSPTSEAFF.

The CDR3 bases are TGTGCCAGCAGCCCCCTAGCGGGAGTATATAACGAGCAGTACTTC. As protein: CASSPLAGVYNEQYF. The rearrangement joins TRBV6-5 to TRBJ2-7; TRBD2 matches 10 bases. The trim removed 6 bases at V and 5 bases at J, leaving 10 bases unmatched. CDR3 length: 15 amino acids. In germline, CDR1 is MNHEY, CDR2 SVGAGI.

This clonotype was seen a few times. V gene TRBV2 combines with J gene TRBJ2-3; the D is unclear. V was clipped by 4 bases and J by 2 bases, with 19 bases between them. Germline values: CDR1 SNHLY, CDR2 FYNNEI. The CDR3 has 17 amino acids. Here the CDR3 reads CASSAPGSFRFTDTQYF. Written as DNA, the CDR3 is TGTGCCAGCAGTGCCCCCGGGTCCTTTCGTTTCACAGATACGCAGTATTTT.

This clonotype was counted a few times. This chain connects TRBV20-1 to TRBJ1-4; D is unclear. The CDR3 is 14 amino acids. V dropped 1 base and J dropped 4 bases, with 10 bases sitting between them. Germline V lookup: CDR1 DFQATT, CDR2 SNEGSKA (reference sequence). This CDR3 is CSARVSPGNEKLFF. The DNA of the CDR3 is TGCAGTGCTAGAGTCTCCCCGGGTAATGAAAAACTGTTTTTT.

This chain links TRBV6-1 with TRBJ2-7; possible D gene TRBD2, 5 bases. Trimming cost V 0 bases and J 1 base, with 7 bases left between them. In germline, CDR1 is MNHNS, CDR2 SASEGT. The CDR3 covers 14 residues. The CDR3 spells CASSEAKRSYEQYF. DNA for the CDR3: TGTGCCAGCAGTGAAGCTAAGCGGTCCTACGAGCAGTACTTC.

This chain links TRBV30 with TRBJ2-2, with D possibly matching TRBD2 (6 bases). Germline CDR1 and CDR2: GTSNPN and SVGIG (reference sequence). This CDR3 contains 16 residues. V shed 0 bases and J shed 6 bases, with 17 bases lying between them. The CDR3: CAWSVGYGSRAGELFF. The CDR3, as DNA: TGTGCCTGGAGTGTAGGTTACGGGAGTCGGGCCGGGGAGCTGTTTTTT.

The sample holds a few counts of this clonotype. This chain uses TRBV7-9 with TRBJ2-3; D remains ambiguous. The length of the CDR3 is 12 residues. From germline, CDR1 is SEHNR and CDR2 FQNEAQ (reference sequence). The V gene lost 6 bases and the J gene lost 5 bases, with 9 bases spanning the gap. The CDR3 nucleotides read TGTGCCAGCAGGGAGACTCTAGATACGCAGTATTTT. It yields the protein CASRETLDTQYF.

This rearrangement joins TRBV12-3 or TRBV12-4 to TRBJ2-3; tentatively, D is TRBD1 or TRBD2 (5 bases each). The CDR3 consists of 18 residues. Trimming cost V 0 bases and J 2 bases, with 18 bases left between them. CDR3 region: CASSLAVGDGIVTDTQYF. DNA of the CDR3: TGTGCCAGCAGTTTAGCGGTTGGGGACGGGATCGTCACAGATACGCAGTATTTT.

V gene TRBV29-1 combines with J gene TRBJ2-2; D is unresolved. The V end lost 7 bases, the J end lost 7 bases, and 13 bases lay between the germline ends. CDR1 and CDR2 (germline): SQVTM, ANQGSEA. This CDR3 contains 12 residues. CDR3 sequence reads: CSASPSGGELFF. Written as DNA, the CDR3 is TGCAGCGCAAGCCCATCCGGCGGGGAGCTGTTTTTT.

The chain is built from TRBV18 and TRBJ2-1, with TRBD2 matching over 8 bases. CDR3 size: 14 residues. V lost 5 bases, J lost 3 bases, and 3 bases stayed unmatched. The germline gives CDR1 KGHSH, CDR2 LQKENI. CDR3 sequence reads: CASSKRGNYNEQFF. In DNA form, the CDR3 reads TGTGCCAGCTCAAAGCGGGGGAACTACAATGAGCAGTTCTTC.

In this sample, this clonotype turned up many times. The J gene is TRBJ2-5, the V gene TRBV10-3, with D perhaps TRBD2 (6 bases). Trimming stripped 4 bases from V and 1 base from J, with 7 bases between. The germline gives CDR1 ENHRY, CDR2 SYGVKD. The CDR3 spans 13 residues. The chain's CDR3 is CAISATSQETQYF. The DNA of the CDR3 is TGTGCCATCAGTGCGACTAGCCAAGAGACCCAGTACTTC.

The rearrangement links TRBV10-2 to TRBJ2-5, with 11 positions matching TRBD2. The J call is doubtful: the DNA matches TRBJ2-1 better. CDR3 size: 14 residues. From germline, CDR1 is WSHSY and CDR2 SAAADI. Written as DNA, the CDR3 is TGCGCCAGCACCCTTAGCGGGGGGGCCAATGAGCAGTTCTTC. Translated: CASTLSGGANEQFF.

V gene TRBV9 combines with J gene TRBJ2-1, with TRBD2 identical over 11 bases. The V and J ends lost 4 bases and 5 bases, in that order; junction bases with no gene match: 26. The CDR3 contains 22 residues. From germline, CDR1 is SGDLS and CDR2 YYNGEE. CDR3 nucleotide sequence: TGTGCCAGCAGCTCCCATGGCACGGGACAGGGAACTAGCGGGAGCGGGAACAATGAGCAGTTCTTC. Translated: CASSSHGTGQGTSGSGNNEQFF. The entire variable domain, with the rest obtained from reference TRBV9 and TRBJ2-1, is as follows: DSGVTQTPKHLITATGQRVTLRCSPRSGDLSVYWYQQSLDQGLQFLIQYYNGEERAKGNILERFSAQQFPDLHSELNLSSLELGDSALYFCASSSHGTGQGTSGSGNNEQFFGPGTRLTVL.

The genes are TRBV9 and TRBJ2-1; no reliable D call. Trimming pared 4 bases from V and 2 bases from J, leaving 13 bases between. Germline V lookup: CDR1 SGDLS, CDR2 YYNGEE. The CDR3 runs 15 residues. The CDR3 spells CASSPFLQPYNEQFF. CDR3 coding DNA: TGTGCCAGCAGCCCCTTTCTCCAGCCCTACAATGAGCAGTTCTTC.

The gene calls are TRBV6-2 or TRBV6-3 and TRBJ2-3; D unresolved. V gave up 10 bases and J gave up 2 bases, with 10 bases separating them. Per germline, CDR1 MNHEY and CDR2 SVGEGT. CDR3 length equals 12 residues. This CDR3 is CAIQDVTDTQYF. In DNA form, the CDR3 reads TGTGCCATCCAGGACGTCACAGATACGCAGTATTTT.

In this sample, this clonotype turned up a few times. The gene calls are TRBV18 and TRBJ2-7; D is undetermined. Per the germline V gene, CDR1 is KGHSH and CDR2 is LQKENI. CDR3 length: 12 amino acids. Trimming pared 6 bases from V and 3 bases from J, leaving 9 bases between. In nucleotides, the CDR3 is TGTGCCAGCTCCTCCGATATCTACGAGCAGTACTTC. It specifies CASSSDIYEQYF.

CDR3 coding DNA: TGCGCCAGCAGGCCCCTAGCGGGGCTAGAGACCCAGTACTTC. Translation: CASRPLAGLETQYF. V usage is TRBV10-2 and J usage is TRBJ2-5; 9 nucleotides agree with TRBD2. The CDR3 is 14 amino acids. V shed 6 bases, J shed 4 bases, and the junction held 6 bases outside the gene matches. Germline loops: CDR1 WSHSY, CDR2 SAAADI.

There are a few counts of this clonotype. This sequence joins TRBV5-1 and TRBJ2-7, with 12 bases matching TRBD2. The J call may be in error: the DNA end matches TRBJ2-1 better. CDR3 length: 17 amino acids. Per the germline V gene, CDR1 is SGHRS and CDR2 is YFSETQ. Here the CDR3 reads CASSAILAGGNVGEQFF. CDR3 bases: TGCGCCAGCAGCGCAATACTAGCGGGAGGAAATGTAGGTGAGCAGTTCTTC.

This chain links TRBV13 with TRBJ1-3; D perhaps matches TRBD1 (6 bases). The CDR3 consists of 17 residues. Trimming removed 5 bases at V and 2 bases at J, with 19 bases between. The germline V gene has CDR1 PRHDT and CDR2 FYEKMQ (reference sequence). The CDR3 DNA is TGTGCCAGCAGCATATTACAGGGACGAATGCCTGGAAACACCATATATTTT. Amino acids: CASSILQGRMPGNTIYF.

This rearrangement joins TRBV28 to TRBJ2-7, with D unresolved. There are 13 residues in the CDR3. Germline loops: CDR1 MDHEN, CDR2 SYDVKM. The V and J ends lost 5 bases and 2 bases respectively, with 10 bases between them. The CDR3 here is CASSVTRPYEQYF. The CDR3, as DNA: TGTGCCAGCAGTGTGACGCGGCCCTACGAGCAGTACTTC.

The chain recombines TRBV7-2 with TRBJ2-5; unclear D gene. The DNA end is more similar to TRBJ2-7, so the J call may be wrong. This CDR3 is built from 15 residues. CDR1 is SGHTA, CDR2 FQGNSA, per germline. Here the CDR3 DNA reads TGTGCCAGCAGCCGAGTAGTGGGTAGCTCCTACGAGCAGTACTTC. Protein product: CASSRVVGSSYEQYF.

As regards this clonotype: The germline gene is not matched at one end of the junction; a read error may be the cause. V usage is TRBV12-3 or TRBV12-4 and J usage is TRBJ2-1; 9 bases are a match to TRBD2. The length of the CDR3 is 15 residues. CDR3 DNA: TGTGCCAGCAGCCGCAGGACTAGCGAATACAATGAGCCGTTCTTC. It is translated as CASSRRTSEYNEPFF.

This chain uses TRBV2 with TRBJ1-2; no clear D gene. Germline V gives CDR1 SNHLY, CDR2 FYNNEI. The CDR3 consists of 11 residues. With 8 bases removed from V and 7 bases from J, the gap between germline ends came to 11 bases. Here the CDR3 reads CASRLDAGYTF. CDR3 coding DNA: TGTGCCAGCCGGCTTGACGCTGGCTACACCTTC.

This sequence joins TRBV6-1 and TRBJ1-6; perhaps TRBD1 as D (6 bases). The CDR3 sequence is 13 residues long. Between the trimmed V and J ends, which lost 6 bases and 7 bases, there was a span of 10 bases. CDR1 is MNHNS and CDR2 is SASEGT in the germline V gene. The CDR3: CASRDSTNSPLHF. DNA of the CDR3: TGTGCCAGCAGGGACAGCACGAATTCACCCCTCCACTTT.

V is TRBV5-1 and J is TRBJ2-1; D unclear. Trimming took 1 base from V and 7 from J, leaving 9 bases between them. The CDR3 sequence is 13 residues long. Germline CDR1 reads SGHRS; CDR2 reads YFSETQ. The CDR3 loop reads CASSLPGRNEQFF. The CDR3 bases are TGCGCCAGCAGCTTGCCAGGTCGGAATGAGCAGTTCTTC. Supplemented by reference TRBV5-1 and TRBJ2-1, the full variable domain reads KAGVTQTPRYLIKTRGQQVTLSCSPISGHRSVSWYQQTPGQGLQFLFEYFSETQRNKGNFPGRFSGRQFSNSRSEMNVSTLELGDSALYLCASSLPGRNEQFFGPGTRLTVL.